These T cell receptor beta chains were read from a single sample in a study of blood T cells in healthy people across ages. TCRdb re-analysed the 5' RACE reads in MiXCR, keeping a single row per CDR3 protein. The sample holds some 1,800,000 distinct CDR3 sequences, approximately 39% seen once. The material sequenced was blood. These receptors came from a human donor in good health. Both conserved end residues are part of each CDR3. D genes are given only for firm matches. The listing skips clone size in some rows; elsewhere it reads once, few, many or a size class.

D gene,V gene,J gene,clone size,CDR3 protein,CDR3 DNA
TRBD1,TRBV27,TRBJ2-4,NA,CAPRDREKFQYF,TGTGCCCCCCGGGACAGGGAAAAGTTTCAGTACTTC
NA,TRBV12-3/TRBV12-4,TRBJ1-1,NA,CASTIGETEAFF,TGTGCCAGCACCATTGGGGAGACTGAAGCTTTCTTT
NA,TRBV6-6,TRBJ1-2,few,CASSYPGVYGYTF,TGTGCCAGCAGTTACCCAGGGGTATATGGCTACACCTTC
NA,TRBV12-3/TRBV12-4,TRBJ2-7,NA,CASSPRAFYEQYF,TGTGCCAGCAGTCCTAGGGCTTTCTACGAGCAGTACTTC
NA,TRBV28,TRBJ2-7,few,CASSSRFRGYEQYF,TGTGCCAGCAGTTCTCGCTTTCGGGGTTACGAGCAGTACTTC
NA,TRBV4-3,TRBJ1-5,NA,CASSQDRSDQPQHF,TGCGCCAGCAGCCAAGACAGGAGCGATCAGCCCCAGCATTTT
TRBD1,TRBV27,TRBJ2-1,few,CASSLRGPIMYNEQFF,TGTGCCAGCAGTTTAAGGGGGCCGATCATGTACAATGAGCAGTTCTTC
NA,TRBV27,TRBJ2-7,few,CASVKLTGNSYEQYF,TGTGCCAGCGTAAAACTGACAGGTAACTCCTACGAGCAGTACTTC
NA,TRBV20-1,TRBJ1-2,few,CSARDYFYGYTF,TGCAGTGCTAGAGATTACTTCTATGGCTACACCTTC
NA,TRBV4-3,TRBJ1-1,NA,CASRTGGVTEAFF,TGCGCCAGCAGGACGGGGGGGGTCACTGAAGCTTTCTTT
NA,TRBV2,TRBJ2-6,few,CASIGTHSGANVLTF,TGTGCCAGCATCGGAACGCACTCTGGGGCCAACGTCCTGACTTTC
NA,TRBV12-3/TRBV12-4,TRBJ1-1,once,CASSLRMGQRVDTEAFF,TGTGCCAGCAGTTTGAGAATGGGGCAGAGGGTGGACACTGAAGCTTTCTTT
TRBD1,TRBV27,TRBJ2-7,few,CASSFYRGAHEQYF,TGTGCCAGCAGTTTTTACAGGGGGGCTCACGAGCAGTACTTC
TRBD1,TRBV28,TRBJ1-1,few,CASRYTTGGRAFF,TGTGCCAGCAGATACACAACAGGGGGCCGAGCTTTCTTT
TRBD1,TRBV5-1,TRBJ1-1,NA,CASSGTGGRSAEAFF,TGCGCCAGCAGCGGAACAGGGGGCAGATCAGCTGAAGCTTTCTTT
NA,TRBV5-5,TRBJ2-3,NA,CASSFAVVTDTQYF,TGTGCCAGCAGCTTCGCGGTCGTGACAGATACGCAGTATTTT
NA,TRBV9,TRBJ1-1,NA,CASSDEGQRTEAFF,TGTGCCAGCAGCGACGAAGGACAGCGGACTGAAGCTTTCTTT
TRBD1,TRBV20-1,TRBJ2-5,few,CSAMTGTETQYF,TGCAGTGCAATGACAGGGACCGAGACCCAGTACTTC
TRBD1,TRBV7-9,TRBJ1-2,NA,CAGSSSRGRYGYTF,TGTGCCGGCAGCTCAAGCAGGGGGCGTTATGGCTACACCTTC
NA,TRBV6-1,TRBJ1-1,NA,CASSVLKGDTEAFF,TGTGCCAGCAGTGTCCTTAAGGGGGACACTGAAGCTTTCTTT
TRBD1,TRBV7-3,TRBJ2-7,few,CASSLLGGGEQYF,TGTGCCAGCAGCTTATTAGGGGGCGGCGAGCAGTACTTC
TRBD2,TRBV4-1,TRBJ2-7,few,CASSQQIAGDSYEQYF,TGCGCCAGCAGCCAACAAATAGCGGGTGACTCCTACGAGCAGTACTTC
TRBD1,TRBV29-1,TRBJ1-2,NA,CSVEKGDRVIGYTF,TGCAGCGTTGAAAAGGGGGACAGGGTGATAGGATACACCTTC
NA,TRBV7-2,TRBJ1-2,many,CASSLGGGLNYGYTF,TGCGCCAGCAGCTTGGGTGGCGGACTTAACTATGGCTACACCTTC
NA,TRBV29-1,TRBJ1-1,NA,CSVDDSMNTEAFF,TGCAGCGTCGATGACAGCATGAACACTGAAGCTTTCTTT
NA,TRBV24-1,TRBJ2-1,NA,CATSDFRSRGHNEQFF,TGTGCCACCAGTGATTTTAGGAGCAGGGGACACAATGAGCAGTTCTTC
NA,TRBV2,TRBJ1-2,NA,CASSSGAIKSYGYTF,TGTGCCAGCTCCTCGGGGGCCATAAAGTCCTATGGCTACACCTTC
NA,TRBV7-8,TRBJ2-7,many,CASSLTSRITYEQYF,TGTGCCAGCAGCTTGACAAGCCGAATAACCTACGAGCAGTACTTC
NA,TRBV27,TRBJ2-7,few,CASSFLGAIVNEQYF,TGTGCCAGCAGTTTTCTGGGGGCGATTGTGAACGAGCAGTACTTC
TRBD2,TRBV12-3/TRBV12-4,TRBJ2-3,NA,CASSLSSGGPDTQYF,TGTGCCAGCAGTTTATCTAGCGGGGGTCCAGATACGCAGTATTTT
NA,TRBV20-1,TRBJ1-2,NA,CSARDGFDRIHGYTF,TGCAGTGCTAGAGATGGGTTCGACAGGATCCATGGCTACACCTTC
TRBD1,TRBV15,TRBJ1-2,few,CATSRDRTGAIYGYTF,TGTGCCACCAGCAGAGACCGGACAGGGGCGATCTATGGCTACACCTTC
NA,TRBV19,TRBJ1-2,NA,CASTDGPGYGYTF,TGTGCCAGTACGGACGGACCGGGCTACGGCTACACCTTC
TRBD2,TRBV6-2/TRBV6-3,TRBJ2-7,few,CASSSPGTAGISYEQYF,TGTGCCAGCAGTTCCCCTGGCACAGCGGGGATCTCCTACGAGCAGTACTTC
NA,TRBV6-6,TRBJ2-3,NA,CASRGTQRDTQYF,TGTGCCAGCAGAGGGACTCAGCGAGATACGCAGTATTTT
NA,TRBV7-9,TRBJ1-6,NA,CASRGDLSPLHF,TGTGCCAGCCGGGGAGATCTTTCACCCCTCCACTTT
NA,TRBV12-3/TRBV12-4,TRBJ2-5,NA,CASSETTGQETQYF,TGTGCCAGCAGCGAAACCACAGGCCAAGAGACCCAGTACTTC
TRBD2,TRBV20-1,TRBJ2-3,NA,CSARDGTNAPDTQYF,TGCAGTGCTAGAGATGGGACTAACGCTCCAGATACGCAGTATTTT
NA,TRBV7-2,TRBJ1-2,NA,CASSHHALEANYGYTF,TGTGCCAGCAGCCACCACGCCCTCGAGGCTAACTATGGCTACACCTTC
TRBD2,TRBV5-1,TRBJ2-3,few,CASSQTSGRYTDTQYF,TGCGCCAGCAGCCAGACTAGCGGGAGATACACAGATACGCAGTATTTT
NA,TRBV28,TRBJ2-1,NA,CASRLVAAYNEQFF,TGTGCCAGCAGGCTGGTTGCGGCCTACAATGAGCAGTTCTTC
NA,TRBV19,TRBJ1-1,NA,CASSIPREGMNTEAFF,TGTGCCAGTAGTATCCCCCGTGAGGGAATGAACACTGAAGCTTTCTTT
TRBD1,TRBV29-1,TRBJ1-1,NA,CSVEGDSTEAFF,TGCAGCGTTGAGGGGGACAGCACTGAAGCTTTCTTT
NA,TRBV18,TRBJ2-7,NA,CASSPIRGEQYF,TGTGCCAGCTCTCCTATACGTGGAGAGCAGTACTTC
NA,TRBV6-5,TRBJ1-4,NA,CASSYSDGEKLFF,TGTGCCAGCAGTTATTCGGACGGTGAAAAACTGTTTTTT
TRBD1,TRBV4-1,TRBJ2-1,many,CASSQNRGNEQFF,TGCGCCAGCAGCCAAAACAGGGGCAATGAGCAGTTCTTC
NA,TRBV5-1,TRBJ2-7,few,CASSLAGGAGHEQYF,TGCGCCAGCAGCTTGGCCGGCGGGGCGGGCCACGAGCAGTACTTC
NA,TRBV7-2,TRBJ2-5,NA,CASSFSSIRETQYF,TGTGCCAGCAGCTTTAGTAGTATTCGGGAGACCCAGTACTTC
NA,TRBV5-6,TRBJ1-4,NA,CASSRGSGILFF,TGTGCCAGCAGCCGGGGGTCAGGGATACTGTTTTTT
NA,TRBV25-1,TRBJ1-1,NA,CASSKGIVNTEAFF,TGTGCCAGCAGTAAGGGGATAGTGAACACTGAAGCTTTCTTT
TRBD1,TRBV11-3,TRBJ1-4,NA,CASSRRQGDEKLFF,TGTGCCAGCAGCCGACGACAGGGTGATGAAAAACTGTTTTTT